One TCR beta chain is described in this entry. What it binds is unknown. The trim removed 6 bases at V and 3 bases at J, leaving 9 bases unmatched. Per germline, CDR1 MNHNS and CDR2 SASEGT. This CDR3 has 15 amino acids. The sample originates from a study of Graves' ophthalmopathy and Graves' hyperthyroidism. Whole-study results and caveats: Thyroid clonotypes that were expanded above 0.001 frequency mostly also appeared in blood.

Researchers took RNA transcripts and amplified TCR beta CDR3 regions from them. HTBI primers served in a first-round RT-PCR, which a second-round multiplex PCR followed. One entry per CDR3 protein, called by TCRdb with MiXCR from the multiplex PCR reads. The table has approximately 700,000 distinct CDR3 sequences, under 50% seen once; the top ten hold around 3%. This TCR was recovered from an adult man with Graves' ophthalmopathy. The J gene is TRBJ2-7, the V gene TRBV6-1; 9 bases are shared with TRBD1. Sequencing input: peripheral blood. The CDR3 spells CASRPGTGLVYEQYF. In DNA, the CDR3 is TGTGCCAGCAGGCCCGGGACAGGGTTAGTCTACGAGCAGTACTTC.